These 22 T cell receptor beta chains were all obtained from the same sample, sequenced in a study of tumor-infiltrating lymphocytes in primary liver carcinoma. It was from approximately 20-30 mg of unsorted bulk tissue that RNA and DNA were co-extracted. The input was 450 to 500 ng total RNA; TCR beta cDNA was made from it with a constant-region primer. Researchers made the TCR beta libraries by running three nested multiplex PCR rounds with slightly modified ARM-PCR. TRBV1-TRBV30 forward primers and a C-beta reverse primer were used in the first two PCR rounds, which each ran for 9 to 10 cycles. MiXCR was run by TCRdb on the multiplex PCR reads, yielding one entry per CDR3 protein. The sample includes approximately 73,000 distinct CDR3 sequences, around 75% of them seen just once. Material for sequencing was liver tumor tissue from sampling region 4. The subset denotes: tumor region T4, right-lateral pole. All receptors come from a woman in her sixties with primary liver carcinoma and hepatitis B virus infection.

About this clonotype: A junction end diverges from the germline sequence, so it may reflect a read error. The genes are TRBV28 and TRBJ1-5; D gene unclear. The CDR3 spans 16 residues. The germline CDR1 and CDR2 sequences are MDHEN and SYDVKM. Written as DNA, the CDR3 is TGTCCCAGCAGTTTAAGAAGTTTTGAAGGCAATCAGCCCCAGCATTTT. Protein product: CPSSLRSFEGNQPQHF.

On this clonotype: The junction differs from germline at one of its ends, possibly a read error. The rearrangement uses TRBV6-6 and TRBJ2-6; TRBD1 agrees at 9 bases. Germline assignment: CDR1 MNHNY and CDR2 SVGAGI (reference sequence). CDR3 size: 15 residues. The CDR3 loop reads CASSLQGAEANVLSF. The CDR3 bases are TGTGCCAGCAGTTTACAGGGGGCTGAGGCCAACGTCCTGTCTTTC.

Turning to this clonotype: The germline gene is not matched at one end of the junction; a read error may be the cause. V usage is TRBV5-4 and J usage is TRBJ1-2; the D gene is possibly TRBD1 (5 bases). CDR1 is SGHNT, CDR2 YYREEE, per germline (reference sequence). This CDR3 is built from 15 residues. In DNA form, the CDR3 reads TGTGCCAGCAGCTCACGGATAGGGGATAACTATGGTTACACCTTC. Translated, it gives CASSSRIGDNYGYTF.

This clonotype was recorded once. The chain combines TRBV12-3 or TRBV12-4 with TRBJ1-1; D not resolved. The CDR3 has 13 residues. V lost 9 bases and J 4 bases, leaving 15 bases between the germline ends. The CDR3 coding sequence is TGTGCCAGTAGTCTTATAGCGGGCACTGAAGCTTTCTTT. Its protein product is CASSLIAGTEAFF.

As to this clonotype: Because the CDR3 is missing its conserved closing phenylalanine or tryptophan, this is likely a read error. The chain joins TRBV10-1 to TRBJ2-3; weak D call: TRBD1 (6 bases). CDR3 length: 14 residues. Germline CDR1 WNHNN, CDR2 SYGVQD (reference sequence). CDR3 protein: CASSEAGAGDTQYL. The CDR3 nucleotides read TGCGCCAGTAGTGAGGCAGGGGCAGGAGATACGCAGTATCTT.

This clonotype has at least ten counts. V and J are TRBV5-6 and TRBJ2-7; 14 bases map to TRBD2. Germline loops: CDR1 SGHDT, CDR2 YYEEEE. Trimming at V came to 2 bases and at J to 2 bases, leaving 6 bases not matched to a gene. The CDR3 runs 17 residues. The CDR3 reads CASSFSGLAGVTYEQYF. CDR3 in DNA: TGTGCCAGCAGCTTCTCGGGACTAGCGGGAGTAACCTACGAGCAGTACTTC.

This clonotype was recorded many times. J is TRBJ2-3 and V is TRBV2; possibly TRBD1 or TRBD2 for D (6 bases each). Trimming removed 10 bases from V and 6 bases from J, with 14 bases in between. Germline V gene sequence: CDR1 SNHLY, CDR2 FYNNEI. The CDR3 sequence is 12 residues long. In nucleotides, the CDR3 is TGTGCCACAAGGGGGGCCGCGGATACGCAGTATTTT. It translates to CATRGAADTQYF.

The chain links TRBV6-4 to TRBJ2-1, with 11 bases fitting TRBD2. The germline V gene has CDR1 MRHNA and CDR2 SNTAGT. V shed 5 bases, J shed 8 bases, and the junction held 11 bases outside the gene matches. The CDR3 length is 16 residues. The CDR3 region has the DNA TGTGCCAGCAGTCGTGGTAGCGGGAGGGCCTCAGATGAGCAGTTCTTC. The encoded protein is CASSRGSGRASDEQFF.

This chain joins TRBV28 and TRBJ2-2; unclear D gene. Germline V gene sequence: CDR1 MDHEN, CDR2 SYDVKM. The V and J ends lost 6 bases and 6 bases respectively, with 14 bases between them. This CDR3 contains 14 residues. DNA of the CDR3: TGTGCCAGCAGGTTTGGATCGTCGGCCGGGGAGCTGTTTTTT. Its protein product is CASRFGSSAGELFF. The full variable domain, completed using reference TRBV28 and TRBJ2-2, is DVKVTQSSRYLVKRTGEKVFLECVQDMDHENMFWYRQDPGLGLRLIYFSYDVKMKEKGDIPEGYSVSREKKERFSLILESASTNQTSMYLCASRFGSSAGELFFGEGSRLTVL.

With respect to this clonotype: A read error is possible here, since a much larger clone lies one base away. V gene TRBV25-1 combines with J gene TRBJ1-1, with 7 bases lining up with TRBD1. The CDR3 has 15 amino acids. The junction had 10 bases not matched to a gene; V was cut back by 5 bases and J by 4 bases. From germline, CDR1 is MGHDK and CDR2 SYGVNS. The CDR3 coding sequence is TGTGCCAGCAGTCCTCCGACAGGGTTTAGCACTGAAGCTTTCTTT. This gives the protein CASSPPTGFSTEAFF.

The chain couples TRBV20-1 to TRBJ1-6, with 7 bases lining up with TRBD1. The CDR3 loop spans 14 amino acids. The V gene's germline CDR1 is DFQATT and CDR2 SNEGSKA (reference sequence). The V and J ends lost 2 bases and 10 bases, in that order; junction bases with no gene match: 8. The CDR3 reads CSARKGQADSPLHF. CDR3 in DNA: TGCAGTGCTAGAAAAGGACAGGCTGACTCACCCCTCCACTTT.

Comments on this clonotype: One end of the junction fails to match germline, which may point to a read error. The chain carries TRBV29-1 and TRBJ2-3, with D unresolved. Germline assignment: CDR1 SQVTM and CDR2 ANQGSEA. The CDR3 loop spans 13 amino acids. Here the CDR3 reads CSALTRVADAQCF. Here the CDR3 DNA reads TGCAGCGCATTAACACGGGTGGCAGATGCGCAGTGTTTT.

Only a few counts were recorded for this clonotype. Since a much larger clone is just one base distant, this may be a read error. The chain uses TRBV6-6 and TRBJ1-1; a possible D gene is TRBD1 (5 bases). V was clipped by 10 bases and J by 1 base, with 16 bases between them. Germline lookup yields CDR1 MNHNY and CDR2 SVGAGI (reference sequence). The CDR3 contains 14 residues. The CDR3 region is CATYKTATNTEAFF. The DNA of the CDR3 is TGTGCCACCTATAAGACAGCAACGAACACTGAAGCTTTCTTT.

On this clonotype: A read error may produce the germline difference seen at one junction end. V usage is TRBV11-2 and J usage is TRBJ2-5; D may match TRBD1 or TRBD2 (5 bases each). CDR1 and CDR2 (germline): SGHAT, FQNNGV. The CDR3 spans 13 residues. CDR3 bases: TGTGCCAGCAACTTAGTATCCAAGGGGACCCAGTATTTC. Protein: CASNLVSKGTQYF. Together with reference TRBV11-2 and TRBJ2-5, the CDR3 gives the full variable domain: EAGVAQSPRYKIIEKRQSVAFWCNPISGHATLYWYQQILGQGPKLLIQFQNNGVVDDSQLPKDRFSAERLKGVDSTLKIQPAKLEDSAVYLCASNLVSKGTQYFGPGTRLLVL.

This clonotype was found many times. This chain joins TRBV29-1 and TRBJ1-1; 11 nucleotides line up with TRBD1. CDR1 and CDR2 from the germline V gene are SQVTM and ANQGSEA. The CDR3 consists of 14 residues. The ends lost 6 bases at V and 4 bases at J; junction bases unmatched: 7. In nucleotides, the CDR3 is TGCAGCGTACCCGCCGGGACAGGGGGCACTGAAGCTTTCTTT. Protein sequence: CSVPAGTGGTEAFF.

This clonotype has at least ten counts. This rearrangement joins TRBV5-1 to TRBJ1-1; D is perhaps TRBD1 (6 bases). The V end lost 0 bases, the J end lost 2 bases, and 14 bases lay between the germline ends. CDR1 is SGHRS and CDR2 is YFSETQ in the germline V gene. CDR3 length: 16 residues. The CDR3 is CASSLDAGEFNTEAFF. CDR3 coding DNA: TGCGCCAGCAGCTTGGATGCAGGGGAGTTCAACACTGAAGCTTTCTTT.

The chain uses TRBV5-6 and TRBJ2-3; 7 nucleotides match TRBD2. Germline V CDR1 and CDR2: SGHDT, YYEEEE. The V gene end was trimmed by 5 bases and the J gene end by 11 bases; junction bases not matched to a gene: 17. The CDR3 is 15 amino acids. CDR3 sequence: CASSRTGTIHTQQYF. In DNA, the CDR3 is TGTGCCAGCAGTCGAACCGGGACTATCCATACACAGCAGTATTTT.

Note on this clonotype: The junction shows a germline mismatch at one end, possibly a read error. In DNA form, the CDR3 reads TGTGCCGGCAGTGAAAGTGAGAACACCGAAGCTTTCTTT. This codes for CAGSESENTEAFF. J is TRBJ1-1 and V is TRBV6-1; no definite D call. Germline assignment: CDR1 MNHNS and CDR2 SASEGT. This CDR3 spans 13 amino acids.

Details on this clonotype: Germline and junction disagree at one end, which may indicate a read error. The chain uses TRBV11-2 and TRBJ2-2; TRBD2 might be the D (5 bases). CDR3 size: 15 residues. Germline CDR1 SGHAT, CDR2 FQNNGV. The CDR3 reads CASSPQEGPTGKLFF. DNA for the CDR3: TGTGCCAGCAGCCCTCAGGAAGGACCGACCGGGAAGCTGTTTTTC.

As for this clonotype: One end of the junction varies from germline; a read error may be responsible. The rearrangement joins TRBV29-1 to TRBJ2-1, with 15 bases aligning to TRBD2. The CDR3 runs 21 residues. Germline V lookup: CDR1 SQVTM, CDR2 ANQGSEA. CDR3 nucleotides: TGCAGCGCTCTAGGGTTCCCCGGGACTAGCGGGAGGACAAGCTCCCACAATGAGCAGTTCTTC. Amino acid sequence: CSALGFPGTSGRTSSHNEQFF.

The rearrangement uses TRBV7-3 and TRBJ2-5; D tentatively reads TRBD1 or TRBD2 (5 bases each). V gave up 5 bases and J gave up 4 bases, with 11 bases separating them. Looked up from germline, CDR1 is SGHTA and CDR2 is FQGTGA. This CDR3 region has 13 residues. Here the CDR3 DNA reads TGTGCCAGCAGCCGGGGTGGGGGAGAGACCCAGTACTTC. It translates to CASSRGGGETQYF.

About this clonotype: The germline gene is not matched at one end of the junction; a read error may be the cause. The chain recombines TRBV4-1 with TRBJ1-2; D is undetermined. This CDR3 has 17 amino acids. Per the germline V gene, CDR1 is MGHRA and CDR2 is YSYEKL. The CDR3 reads CTSSQLRLVLVVGSYTF. The DNA for the CDR3 is TGCACCAGTAGCCAGTTGCGGTTGGTCCTAGTCGTGGGGAGCTATACCTTC.